The 18 T cell receptor beta chains reported below all come from one sample, sequenced in a study of blood T cell repertoires in COVID-19. Method: immunoSEQ multiplex PCR; TCRdb's copy keeps in-frame clones and lacks some. The sample contains around 77,000 clones, approximately 90% of which appear only once. The sequenced material came from peripheral blood. The receptors were gathered from an older woman with active COVID-19.

V gene TRBV28 combines with J gene TRBJ1-4; 7 positions agree with TRBD1. Germline values: CDR1 MDHEN, CDR2 SYDVKM. The ends lost 7 bases at V and 7 bases at J; junction bases unmatched: 9. The CDR3 length is 14 residues. CDR3 protein: CASTKTGLGEKLFF. The CDR3 nucleotides are TGTGCCAGCACCAAGACAGGGCTCGGTGAAAAACTGTTTTTT.

In nucleotides, the CDR3 is TGTGCCACCAGCAGAGATCGACACTCTGGAAACACCATATATTTT. Translating it yields CATSRDRHSGNTIYF. The V and J genes are TRBV15 and TRBJ1-3; D remains ambiguous. There are 15 residues in the CDR3. V lost 0 bases and J lost 0, with 6 bases in between. Per the germline V gene, CDR1 is LNHNV and CDR2 is YYDKDF (reference sequence).

In DNA form, the CDR3 reads TGCGCCAGCAGTGAACTAGCGATTGAGCAGTTCTTC. It yields the protein CASSELAIEQFF. This chain links TRBV10-2 with TRBJ2-1, with 7 nucleotides matching TRBD2. CDR3 size: 12 residues. V shed 3 bases, J shed 9 bases, and the junction held 2 bases outside the gene matches. Germline CDR1 reads WSHSY; CDR2 reads SAAADI.

The rearrangement joins TRBV28 to TRBJ1-3, with 10 positions matching TRBD1. The germline CDR1 and CDR2 sequences are MDHEN and SYDVKM. This CDR3 is built from 18 residues. Germline trimming cut 5 bases from V and 5 bases from J; bases unmatched to any gene: 15. The CDR3 DNA is TGTGCCAGCAGTCCTTCCCGGGACAGGGGTTCATCTAGAAACACCATATATTTT. Its translation is CASSPSRDRGSSRNTIYF.

This clone was seen a single time. The chain is built from TRBV6-1 and TRBJ1-2, with no clear D. CDR1 MNHNS and CDR2 SASEGT come from the germline V gene. The CDR3 contains 14 residues. Trimming left V 2 bases short and J 7 bases short, with 14 bases between. Here the CDR3 reads CASSELSGRFGYTF. The CDR3 DNA follows: TGTGCCAGCAGTGAACTGAGCGGGCGGTTTGGCTACACCTTC.

The V call is TRBV5-1, the J call TRBJ1-4; TRBD1 might be the D (5 bases). CDR1 SGHRS and CDR2 YFSETQ come from the germline V gene. Trimming removed 1 base at V and 7 bases at J, with 11 bases between. This CDR3 spans 14 amino acids. The CDR3 sequence is CASSLLGQGEKLFF. The CDR3 coding sequence is TGCGCCAGCAGCTTGTTGGGCCAGGGTGAAAAACTGTTTTTT.

The chain joins TRBV2 to TRBJ2-6; 7 bases fit TRBD1. CDR3 length: 18 residues. V gave up 4 bases and J gave up 2 bases; unmatched junction bases: 11. Per germline, CDR1 SNHLY and CDR2 FYNNEI. The CDR3 DNA reads as TGTGCCAGCAGTGGGGGAACTGGGACAGCCCCTGGGGCCAACGTCCTGACTTTC. This translates into CASSGGTGTAPGANVLTF.

The chain links TRBV6-1 to TRBJ1-1; a weak D match, TRBD1 (5 bases). Germline CDR1 MNHNS, CDR2 SASEGT. The length of the CDR3 is 19 residues. V was shortened by 2 bases and J by 4 bases, with 26 bases between the two germline ends. The CDR3 reads CASSERGRVRNPWGTEAFF. CDR3 DNA: TGTGCCAGCAGTGAAAGGGGTCGGGTCAGGAATCCTTGGGGCACTGAAGCTTTCTTT.

The chain combines TRBV28 with TRBJ2-5; no clear D. Germline V CDR1 and CDR2: MDHEN, SYDVKM. There are 12 residues in the CDR3. The V gene lost 5 bases and the J gene lost 7 bases, with 11 bases spanning the gap. The DNA for the CDR3 is TGTGCCAGCAGTCTCCCCAGAGGGACCCAGTACTTC. It translates to CASSLPRGTQYF.

The chain uses TRBV19 and TRBJ2-7, with 10 bases identical to TRBD2. V lost 7 bases and J lost 5; bases outside the gene matches: 8. This CDR3 comprises 14 residues. Germline CDR1 LNHDA, CDR2 SQIVND (reference sequence). Here the CDR3 DNA reads TGTGCCAGTACCGGGAGCGGGGGGGTGGACGAGCAGTACTTC. Translating gives CASTGSGGVDEQYF. Full variable domain (outside the CDR3, taken from reference TRBV19 and TRBJ2-7): DGGITQSPKYLFRKEGQNVTLSCEQNLNHDAMYWYRQDPGQGLRLIYYSQIVNDFQKGDIAEGYSVSREKKESFPLTVTSAQKNPTAFYLCASTGSGGVDEQYFGPGTRLTVT.

This clone was seen a handful of times. The rearrangement uses TRBV28 and TRBJ1-5; D unresolved. The CDR3 extends over 15 amino acids. V was shortened by 4 bases and J by 6 bases, with 16 bases between the two germline ends. Looked up from germline, CDR1 is MDHEN and CDR2 is SYDVKM. DNA of the CDR3: TGTGCCAGCAGTTACAGTCCGCCGACGACTCAGCCCCAGCATTTT. It codes for CASSYSPPTTQPQHF. Supplemented by reference TRBV28 and TRBJ1-5, the full variable domain reads DVKVTQSSRYLVKRTGEKVFLECVQDMDHENMFWYRQDPGLGLRLIYFSYDVKMKEKGDIPEGYSVSREKKERFSLILESASTNQTSMYLCASSYSPPTTQPQHFGDGTRLSIL.

The J gene is TRBJ1-4, the V gene TRBV9; no definite D call. In germline, CDR1 is SGDLS, CDR2 YYNGEE. This CDR3 is built from 15 residues. The V end lost 3 bases, the J end lost 2 bases, and 11 bases lay between the germline ends. The CDR3 DNA reads as TGTGCCAGCAGCGGACAACAGTTGACTAATGAAAAACTGTTTTTT. It encodes CASSGQQLTNEKLFF.

This CDR3 is CASSDVQRGPPYEQYF. CDR3 DNA: TGTGCCAGCAGTGATGTGCAGCGGGGGCCCCCCTACGAGCAGTACTTC. This sequence joins TRBV25-1 and TRBJ2-7; 8 nucleotides line up with TRBD2. The germline V gene encodes CDR1 MGHDK and CDR2 SYGVNS. The CDR3 runs 16 residues. J gave up 2 bases and V 3 bases, and 9 bases lay outside the gene matches.

V and J are TRBV7-2 and TRBJ2-2, with D uncertain. The germline V gene has CDR1 SGHTA and CDR2 FQGNSA. V was shortened by 5 bases and J by 5 bases, with 18 bases between the two germline ends. The CDR3 consists of 16 residues. The CDR3 DNA follows: TGTGCCAGCAGCCCTAGTACTGACCGAACGACCGGGGAGCTGTTTTTT. This gives the protein CASSPSTDRTTGELFF.

The chain combines TRBV21-1 with TRBJ2-7; no check of the table's D call, TRBD2, against the DNA was made. TRBV21-1 counts as a pseudogene. The CDR3 is made up of 19 amino acids. The CDR3 here is CASSIGTSGRASLSYEQYF. CDR3 nucleotide sequence: TGTGCCAGCAGCATAGGGACTAGCGGGAGGGCCTCATTGTCCTACGAGCAGTACTTC.

The rearrangement joins TRBV5-1 to TRBJ2-3, with 7 nucleotides matching TRBD1. Germline loops: CDR1 SGHRS, CDR2 YFSETQ. V trimming: 1 base; J trimming: 5 bases; junction bases outside the gene matches: 4. The CDR3 spans 14 residues. DNA for the CDR3: TGCGCCAGCAGCTTGTTGCAGGGGGAAGATACGCAGTATTTT. Translating it yields CASSLLQGEDTQYF.

The chain uses TRBV18 and TRBJ2-3, with TRBD2 matching over 9 bases. This CDR3 comprises 18 residues. V shed 3 bases and J 5 bases; nucleotides not matched to a gene: 15. Germline V lookup: CDR1 KGHSH, CDR2 LQKENI. For the CDR3, the DNA is TGTGCCAGCTCACCCTACAGGGTTCCCCGGACTAGCGAAGATACGCAGTATTTT. Translation: CASSPYRVPRTSEDTQYF.

V and J are TRBV7-9 and TRBJ2-1; 11 nucleotides align to TRBD2. V gave up 3 bases and J gave up 15 bases; unmatched junction bases: 7. This CDR3 has 13 amino acids. Germline loops: CDR1 SEHNR, CDR2 FQNEAQ (reference sequence). CDR3: CASSLTSGTFGFF. The CDR3 DNA reads as TGTGCCAGCAGCTTGACTAGCGGGACATTCGGGTTCTTC.